This T cell receptor (beta chain) is from a study of blood T cell repertoires in COVID-19. Study-wide context: COVID-19 samples collected from the United States, Italy and Spain covered acute and convalescent phases. The cDNA or gDNA used as material had been derived from T cells, B-cell-depleted T cells, or PBMCs.

Germline lookup yields CDR1 SGHRS and CDR2 YFSETQ. The CDR3 length is 16 residues. Trimming took 0 bases from V and 5 from J, leaving 15 bases between them. Original processing methods: Reference gene primer amplification gave estimated nucleated cell counts. TCRdb keeps only in-frame clones here, not all; method: immunoSEQ multiplex PCR. V, J and clone size were drawn from that table, and D and trimming were deduced from the DNA. The sample consists of some 190,000 clones, 82% of them appearing once. The chain is built from TRBV5-1 and TRBJ2-1; perhaps TRBD1 as D (5 bases). Sequenced input: peripheral blood. This receptor was identified in a woman aged 60-75 years with COVID-19, enrolled during active disease. This CDR3 reads CASSLAPAGRNNEQFF. The DNA of the CDR3 is TGCGCCAGCAGCTTGGCCCCGGCAGGGCGTAACAATGAGCAGTTCTTC. Full variable domain (rest looked up from reference TRBV5-1 and TRBJ2-1): KAGVTQTPRYLIKTRGQQVTLSCSPISGHRSVSWYQQTPGQGLQFLFEYFSETQRNKGNFPGRFSGRQFSNSRSEMNVSTLELGDSALYLCASSLAPAGRNNEQFFGPGTRLTVL.